This TCR beta chain was captured by sequencing in a study of T-cell memory formation after mild COVID-19. Study information: TCR clusters were mostly confined to one donor each. Study results and caveats: Clones contracting across day 15 to 85 had a balanced CD4/CD8 profile; later expanding clones leaned CD4+. Contracting CD4+ clones sat mainly in CM and EM; CD8+ in EMRA. Pre-infection memory already had some responding clones, implying cross-reactive memory joined.

This clonotype showed up just a few times. The antigen is not known. Germline V gene sequence: CDR1 SGHDT, CDR2 YYEEEE. Between the trimmed V and J ends, which lost 3 bases and 4 bases, there was a span of 14 bases. CDR3 length: 14 residues. TCRdb reanalysed the 5' RACE reads using MiXCR and keeps one entry per CDR3 protein. This sample has fewer than 75,000 distinct CDR3 sequences; 12% occur once, and the top ten carry around 25%. The sequenced sample was PBMCs or a T cell subset sorted from them (not recorded which). This receptor was obtained from a man between 18 and 35 years old who had mild COVID-19 (a few samples of this study predate the infection). Cell type and time point are not known. V is TRBV5-6 and J is TRBJ2-7; TRBD2 might be the D (6 bases). The CDR3 here is CASSSYRGTYEQYF. The CDR3 bases are TGTGCCAGCAGCTCCTACCGCGGGACTTACGAGCAGTACTTC.